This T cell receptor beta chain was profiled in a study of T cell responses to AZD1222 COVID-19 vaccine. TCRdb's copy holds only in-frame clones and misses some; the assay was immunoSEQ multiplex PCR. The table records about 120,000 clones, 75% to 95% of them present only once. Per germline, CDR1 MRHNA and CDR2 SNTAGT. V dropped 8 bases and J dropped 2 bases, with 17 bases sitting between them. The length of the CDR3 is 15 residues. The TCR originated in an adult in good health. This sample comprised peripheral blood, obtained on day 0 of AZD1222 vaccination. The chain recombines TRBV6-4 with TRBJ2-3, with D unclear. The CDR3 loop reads CASSKSSLHTDTQYF. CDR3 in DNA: TGTGCCAGCTCTAAATCGAGTCTGCACACAGATACGCAGTATTTT.